Each of the 7 T cell receptor beta chains below was sequenced from the same sample in a study of T cell responses to AZD1222 COVID-19 vaccine (dated by TCRdb to about 2021). The library was produced with the immunoSEQ multiplex PCR assay. TCRdb's version of the immuneACCESS table is confined to in-frame rearrangements and falls short of the full clone set. An unresolved V gene accounts for under half of the shortfall where checked; the remainder is of unknown origin. The sample has more than 80,000 clones on record, around 89% of them singletons. The top ten clonotypes cover about 2.5% of the sample. Taken with the paper, the label for time point translates to: about 28 days (+/-7) after the second vaccine dose. Sequencing was performed on peripheral blood, taken 28 days after the second AZD1222 dose. Every receptor here comes from an adult who received the AZD1222 COVID-19 vaccine.

The chain uses TRBV5-1 and TRBJ2-3, with TRBD2 matching 9 bases. The CDR3 runs to 15 residues. V lost 5 bases, J lost 0 bases, and 4 bases stayed unmatched. Germline assignment: CDR1 SGHRS and CDR2 YFSETQ. The DNA for the CDR3 is TGCGCCAGCAGGGCTAGCGGGATGAGCACAGATACGCAGTATTTT. It codes for CASRASGMSTDTQYF. The variable domain in full, completed from reference TRBV5-1 and TRBJ2-3, reads KAGVTQTPRYLIKTRGQQVTLSCSPISGHRSVSWYQQTPGQGLQFLFEYFSETQRNKGNFPGRFSGRQFSNSRSEMNVSTLELGDSALYLCASRASGMSTDTQYFGPGTRLTVL.

The chain combines TRBV7-4 with TRBJ1-1; no clear D gene. Trimming took 4 bases from V and 1 from J, leaving 10 bases between them. CDR3 length: 14 amino acids. Germline V CDR1 and CDR2: SGHVT, SQSDAQ. CDR3 nucleotide sequence: TGTGCCAGCAGCTCTATCCCGGAGAACACTGAAGCTTTCTTT. Translating it yields CASSSIPENTEAFF.

This clone was seen a handful of times. The rearrangement joins TRBV18 to TRBJ2-1; maybe TRBD2 (5 bases). Germline CDR1 and CDR2: KGHSH and LQKENI. The CDR3 is 14 amino acids. With 2 bases removed from V and 8 bases from J, the gap between germline ends came to 13 bases. The CDR3 spells CASSPTSREDEQFF. Here the CDR3 DNA reads TGTGCCAGCTCACCAACTAGTAGAGAGGATGAGCAGTTCTTC.

This clone was counted once. In nucleotides, the CDR3 is TGTGCCAGCAGTTACCGGCGGCAGTCTAGCAATCAGCCCCAGCATTTT. Translation: CASSYRRQSSNQPQHF. The chain is built from TRBV6-6 and TRBJ1-5; unclear D gene. The CDR3 loop spans 16 amino acids. The V and J ends lost 2 bases and 0 bases respectively, with 11 bases between them. Germline V gives CDR1 MNHNY, CDR2 SVGAGI (reference sequence).

V is TRBV27 and J is TRBJ1-2; TRBD1 matches 7 bases. Germline V lookup: CDR1 MNHEY, CDR2 SMNVEV (reference sequence). The CDR3 extends over 15 amino acids. Germline trimming cut 3 bases from V and 4 bases from J; bases unmatched to any gene: 8. CDR3 bases: TGTGCCAGCAGTTTGAGGGGGCCCCCCCTCTATGGCTACACCTTC. This codes for CASSLRGPPLYGYTF.

V gene TRBV9 combines with J gene TRBJ2-5; the match to TRBD2 covers 11 bases. CDR3 length: 17 amino acids. Germline V gene lookup returns CDR1 SGDLS and CDR2 YYNGEE. V lost 0 bases to trimming and J lost 5 bases; unmatched junction nucleotides: 9. The CDR3: CASSVEASGGIGETQYF. CDR3 DNA sequence: TGTGCCAGCAGCGTAGAGGCTAGCGGGGGGATAGGTGAGACCCAGTACTTC. The full variable domain, in which reference TRBV9 and TRBJ2-5 provide the parts outside the CDR3, is DSGVTQTPKHLITATGQRVTLRCSPRSGDLSVYWYQQSLDQGLQFLIQYYNGEERAKGNILERFSAQQFPDLHSELNLSSLELGDSALYFCASSVEASGGIGETQYFGPGTRLLVL.

The chain combines TRBV30 with TRBJ1-6; D is uncertain. This CDR3 is 13 amino acids long. V gave up 4 bases and J gave up 8 bases, with 12 bases separating them. CDR1 and CDR2 from the germline V gene are GTSNPN and SVGIG (reference sequence). CDR3 sequence reads: CAWTYSRDSPLHF. The DNA for the CDR3 is TGTGCCTGGACGTATAGTAGGGATTCACCCCTCCACTTT.